This T cell receptor beta chain emerged from a study of blood T cell repertoires in COVID-19. This CDR3 spans 13 amino acids. V shed 1 base and J shed 4 bases, with 7 bases lying between them. CDR1 and CDR2 (germline): SGHVS, FQNEAQ. Assay used: immunoSEQ multiplex PCR; TCRdb lists only in-frame clones, some missing. The repertoire holds fewer than 300,000 clones, approximately 81% seen once, with about 2.7% in the top ten. The TCR was taken from a woman between 45 and 65 years old who had recovered from COVID-19. The sample consisted of PBMCs or T cells enriched from blood (not recorded which). V and J are TRBV7-8 and TRBJ1-2, with a tentative D call TRBD1 (5 bases). Here the CDR3 DNA reads TGTGCCAGCAGCTTAGGGACACTCTATGGCTACACCTTC. Translating gives CASSLGTLYGYTF.